This T cell receptor beta chain appears in the sequencing data of a study of identical twins. The study's findings and limits: Twin pairs had excess sharing that was weaker in beta out-of-frame sequences. Out-of-frame alpha sequences shared by twins showed excess low generation probability. Insertions ran lower in abundant cord blood beta clonotypes, though not in memory repertoires.

A template switching step contributed a universal primer site, while unique molecular identifiers were present in the cDNA. TCRdb processed the 5' RACE reads anew with MiXCR; each CDR3 protein has one entry. This table holds 1,800,000 or so distinct CDR3 sequences, 32% found once. This clonotype came up once. As yet, its antigen is unknown. From germline, CDR1 is LNHNV and CDR2 YYDKDF (reference sequence). This CDR3 comprises 14 residues. V lost 1 base, J lost 6 bases, and 12 bases lay in between. V and J are TRBV15 and TRBJ1-2; D ambiguous. Sequences were obtained from cord blood. The source of this sequence is a newborn girl in good health. CDR3 residues: CATSRGWASNGYTF. The CDR3 DNA sequence: TGTGCCACCAGCAGAGGGTGGGCTTCGAATGGCTACACCTTC.